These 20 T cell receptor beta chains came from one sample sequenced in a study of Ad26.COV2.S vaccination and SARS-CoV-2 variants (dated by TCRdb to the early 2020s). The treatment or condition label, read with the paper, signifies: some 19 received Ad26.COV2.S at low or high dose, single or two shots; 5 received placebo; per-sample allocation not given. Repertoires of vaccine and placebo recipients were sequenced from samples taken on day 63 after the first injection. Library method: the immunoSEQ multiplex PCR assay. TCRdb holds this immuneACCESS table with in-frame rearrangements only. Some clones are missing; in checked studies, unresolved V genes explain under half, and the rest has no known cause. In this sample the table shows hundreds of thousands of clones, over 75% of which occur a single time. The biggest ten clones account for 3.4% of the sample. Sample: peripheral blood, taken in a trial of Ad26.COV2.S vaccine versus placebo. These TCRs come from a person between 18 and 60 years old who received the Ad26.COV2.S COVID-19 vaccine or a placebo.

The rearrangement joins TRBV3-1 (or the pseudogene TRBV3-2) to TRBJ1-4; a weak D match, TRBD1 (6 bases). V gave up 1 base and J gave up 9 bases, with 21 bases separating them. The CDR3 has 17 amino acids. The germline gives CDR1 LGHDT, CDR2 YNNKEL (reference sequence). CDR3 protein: CASSQARGGRRLKKLFF. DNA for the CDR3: TGTGCCAGCAGCCAAGCCCGGGGGGGGCGTCGTCTGAAAAAACTGTTTTTT.

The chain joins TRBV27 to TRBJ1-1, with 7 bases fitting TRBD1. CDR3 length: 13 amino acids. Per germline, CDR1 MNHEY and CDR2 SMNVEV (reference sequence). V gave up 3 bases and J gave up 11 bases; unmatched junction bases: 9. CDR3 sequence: CASSLHRDRAAFF. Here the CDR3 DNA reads TGTGCCAGCAGTTTGCACCGGGACAGAGCGGCTTTCTTT.

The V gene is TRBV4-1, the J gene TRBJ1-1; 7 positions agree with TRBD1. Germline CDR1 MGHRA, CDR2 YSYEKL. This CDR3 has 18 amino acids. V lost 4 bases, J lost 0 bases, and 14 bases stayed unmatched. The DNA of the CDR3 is TGCGCCAGCAGCCGGACCTCCCATAGACAGGGTCTGAACACTGAAGCTTTCTTT. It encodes CASSRTSHRQGLNTEAFF.

The CDR3 loop reads CASSLVFAPGYGYTF. The CDR3 DNA is TGTGCCAGCAGCTTAGTGTTCGCACCCGGATATGGCTACACCTTC. The J gene is TRBJ1-2, the V gene TRBV5-4, with D unresolved. V shed 2 bases and J shed 5 bases, with 16 bases lying between them. Germline lookup yields CDR1 SGHNT and CDR2 YYREEE (reference sequence). CDR3 length equals 15 residues.

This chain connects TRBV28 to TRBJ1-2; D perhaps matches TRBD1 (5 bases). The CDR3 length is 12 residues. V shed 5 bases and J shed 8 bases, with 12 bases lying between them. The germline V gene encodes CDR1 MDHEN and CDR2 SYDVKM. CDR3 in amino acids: CASSPRRDGYTF. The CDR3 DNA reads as TGTGCCAGCAGTCCCCGAAGGGACGGCTACACCTTC.

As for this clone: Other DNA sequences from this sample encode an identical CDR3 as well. For the CDR3, the DNA is TGTGCCAGCAGCCAAGGTGGGACAGGGTCCTACGAGCAGTACTTC. Translation: CASSQGGTGSYEQYF. The V call is TRBV4-2, the J call TRBJ2-7, with TRBD1 matching 9 bases. The CDR3 contains 15 residues. The J segment lost 1 base and the V segment lost 1 base, leaving 2 bases of the junction unmatched. CDR1 and CDR2 from the germline V gene are LGHNA and YNFKEQ.

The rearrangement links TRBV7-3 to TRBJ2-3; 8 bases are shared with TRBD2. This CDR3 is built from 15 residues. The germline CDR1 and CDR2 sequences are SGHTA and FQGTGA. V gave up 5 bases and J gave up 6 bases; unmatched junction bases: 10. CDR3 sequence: CASSPTGGLYDTQYF. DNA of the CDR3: TGTGCCAGCAGCCCTACGGGGGGGCTGTATGATACGCAGTATTTT. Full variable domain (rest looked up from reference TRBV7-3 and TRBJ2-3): GAGVSQTPSNKVTEKGKYVELRCDPISGHTALYWYRQSLGQGPEFLIYFQGTGAADDSGLPNDRFFAVRPEGSVSTLKIQRTERGDSAVYLCASSPTGGLYDTQYFGPGTRLTVL.

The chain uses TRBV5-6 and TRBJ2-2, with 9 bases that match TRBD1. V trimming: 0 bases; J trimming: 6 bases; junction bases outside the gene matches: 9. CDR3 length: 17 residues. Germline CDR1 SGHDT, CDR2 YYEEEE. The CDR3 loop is CASSLAASGQGPGELFF. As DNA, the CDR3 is TGTGCCAGCAGCTTGGCGGCCTCCGGACAGGGGCCCGGGGAGCTGTTTTTT.

The CDR3 loop reads CASSESVPGTETSTDTQYF. The CDR3 DNA sequence: TGTGCCAGTAGCGAATCGGTCCCAGGGACAGAAACTAGCACAGATACGCAGTATTTT. The chain employs TRBV19 and TRBJ2-3, with TRBD1 identical over 7 bases. Trimming at V came to 6 bases and at J to 0 bases, leaving 18 bases not matched to a gene. The CDR3 runs 19 residues. Germline CDR1 reads LNHDA; CDR2 reads SQIVND (reference sequence).

Written as DNA, the CDR3 is TGTGCCAGCAGTTTAGGCCCCCCAGATACGCAGTATTTT. Amino acid sequence: CASSLGPPDTQYF. The chain uses TRBV27 and TRBJ2-3; D gene unclear. This CDR3 is built from 13 residues. The V gene's germline CDR1 is MNHEY and CDR2 SMNVEV (reference sequence). V lost 2 bases and J lost 4, with 7 bases in between.

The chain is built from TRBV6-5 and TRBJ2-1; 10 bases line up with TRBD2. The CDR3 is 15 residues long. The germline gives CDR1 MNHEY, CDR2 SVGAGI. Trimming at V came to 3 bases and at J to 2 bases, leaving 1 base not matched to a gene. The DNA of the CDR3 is TGTGCCAGCAGTTATGGGACTAGCGCCTACAATGAGCAGTTCTTC. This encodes CASSYGTSAYNEQFF.

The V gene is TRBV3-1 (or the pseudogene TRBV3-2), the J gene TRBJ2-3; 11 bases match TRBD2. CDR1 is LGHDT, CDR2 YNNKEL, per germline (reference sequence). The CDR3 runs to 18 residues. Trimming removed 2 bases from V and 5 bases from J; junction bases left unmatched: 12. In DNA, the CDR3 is TGTGCCAGCAGCCAAATCGCCTTAGCGGGGGGGCTGAGAGATACGCAGTATTTT. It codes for CASSQIALAGGLRDTQYF.

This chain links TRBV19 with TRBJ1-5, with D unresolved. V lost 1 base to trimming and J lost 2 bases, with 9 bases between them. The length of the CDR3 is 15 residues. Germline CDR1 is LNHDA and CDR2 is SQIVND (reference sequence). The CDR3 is CASSIVSLGNQPQHF. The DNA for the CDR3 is TGTGCCAGTAGTATAGTTTCCCTGGGCAATCAGCCCCAGCATTTT.

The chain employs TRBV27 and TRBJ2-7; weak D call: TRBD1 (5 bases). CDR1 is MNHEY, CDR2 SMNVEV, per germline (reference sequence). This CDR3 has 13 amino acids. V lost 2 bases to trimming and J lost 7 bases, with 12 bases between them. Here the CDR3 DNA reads TGTGCCAGCAGTTTAAGGGGTGGCCCAGAGCAGTACTTC. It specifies CASSLRGGPEQYF.

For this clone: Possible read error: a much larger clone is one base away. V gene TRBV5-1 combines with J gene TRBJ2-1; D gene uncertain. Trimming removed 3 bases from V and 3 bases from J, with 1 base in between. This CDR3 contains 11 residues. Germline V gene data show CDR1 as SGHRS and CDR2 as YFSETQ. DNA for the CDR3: TGCGCCAGCAGCTACTACAATGAGCAGTTCTTC. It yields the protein CASSYYNEQFF. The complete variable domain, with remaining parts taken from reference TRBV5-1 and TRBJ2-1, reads KAGVTQTPRYLIKTRGQQVTLSCSPISGHRSVSWYQQTPGQGLQFLFEYFSETQRNKGNFPGRFSGRQFSNSRSEMNVSTLELGDSALYLCASSYYNEQFFGPGTRLTVL.

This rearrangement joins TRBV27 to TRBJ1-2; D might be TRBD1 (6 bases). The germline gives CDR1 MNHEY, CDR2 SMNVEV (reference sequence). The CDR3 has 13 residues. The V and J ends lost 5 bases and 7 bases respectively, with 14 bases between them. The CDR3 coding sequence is TGTGCCAGCAGTCGATCGGGGGCTCGTGGCTACACCTTC. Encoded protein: CASSRSGARGYTF.

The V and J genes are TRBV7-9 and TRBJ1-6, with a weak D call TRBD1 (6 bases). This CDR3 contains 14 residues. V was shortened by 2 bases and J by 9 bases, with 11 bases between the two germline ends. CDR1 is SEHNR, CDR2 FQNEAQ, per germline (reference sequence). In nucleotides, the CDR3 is TGTGCCAGCAGCTTACCAGGGGAGAGTTCACCCCTCCACTTT. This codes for CASSLPGESSPLHF.

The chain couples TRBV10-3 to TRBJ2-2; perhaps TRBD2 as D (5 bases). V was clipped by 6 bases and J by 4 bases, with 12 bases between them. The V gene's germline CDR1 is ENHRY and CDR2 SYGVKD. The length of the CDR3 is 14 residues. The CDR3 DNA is TGTGCCATCAGGGACTCCTCCGGCACCGGGGAGCTGTTTTTT. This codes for CAIRDSSGTGELFF.

The CDR3 coding sequence is TGTGCCAGCAGCTTAATCGATACGCAGTATTTT. It yields the protein CASSLIDTQYF. V and J are TRBV5-6 and TRBJ2-3, with D hard to call. Germline CDR1 and CDR2: SGHDT and YYEEEE. V was cut by 2 bases and J by 6 bases, with 4 bases left in between. The CDR3 sequence is 11 residues long. The whole variable domain, filled in from reference TRBV5-6 and TRBJ2-3, reads DAGVTQSPTHLIKTRGQQVTLRCSPKSGHDTVSWYQQALGQGPQFIFQYYEEEERQRGNFPDRFSGHQFPNYSSELNVNALLLGDSALYLCASSLIDTQYFGPGTRLTVL.

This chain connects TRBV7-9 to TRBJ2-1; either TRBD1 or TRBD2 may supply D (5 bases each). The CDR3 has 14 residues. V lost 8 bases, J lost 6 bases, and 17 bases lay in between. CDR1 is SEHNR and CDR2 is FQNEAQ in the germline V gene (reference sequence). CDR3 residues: CASYDPGAVNEQFF. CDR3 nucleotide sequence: TGTGCCAGCTACGACCCCGGGGCAGTCAATGAGCAGTTCTTC.